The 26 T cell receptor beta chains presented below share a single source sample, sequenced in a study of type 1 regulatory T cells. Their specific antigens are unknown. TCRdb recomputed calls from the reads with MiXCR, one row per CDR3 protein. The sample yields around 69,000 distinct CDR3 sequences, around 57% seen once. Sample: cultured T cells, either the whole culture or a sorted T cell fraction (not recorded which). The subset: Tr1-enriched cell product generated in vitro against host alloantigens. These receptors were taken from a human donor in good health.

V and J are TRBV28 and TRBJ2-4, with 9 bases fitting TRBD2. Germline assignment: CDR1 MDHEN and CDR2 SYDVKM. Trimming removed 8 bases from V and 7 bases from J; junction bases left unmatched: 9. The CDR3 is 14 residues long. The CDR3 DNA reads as TGTGCCAGCCAACCCCCCGGGACTAGCAACATTCAGTACTTC. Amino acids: CASQPPGTSNIQYF.

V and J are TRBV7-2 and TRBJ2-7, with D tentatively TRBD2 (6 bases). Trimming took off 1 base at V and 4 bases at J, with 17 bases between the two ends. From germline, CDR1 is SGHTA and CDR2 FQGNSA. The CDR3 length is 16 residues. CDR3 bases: TGTGCCAGCAGCTTAGTTCGGGCGGGACGACCATACGAGCAGTACTTC. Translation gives CASSLVRAGRPYEQYF.

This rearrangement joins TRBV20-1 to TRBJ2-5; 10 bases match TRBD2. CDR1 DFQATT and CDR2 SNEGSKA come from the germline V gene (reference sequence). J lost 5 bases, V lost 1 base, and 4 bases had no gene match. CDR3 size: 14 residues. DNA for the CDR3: TGCAGTGCTAGAGTACTAGCGGGACTGGAGACCCAGTACTTC. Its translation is CSARVLAGLETQYF.

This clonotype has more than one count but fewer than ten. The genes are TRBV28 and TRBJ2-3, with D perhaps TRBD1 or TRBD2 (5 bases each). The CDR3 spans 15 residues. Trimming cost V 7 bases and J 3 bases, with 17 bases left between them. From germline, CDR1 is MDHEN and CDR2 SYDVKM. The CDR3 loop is CASTPGTVSTDTQYF. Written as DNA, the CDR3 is TGTGCCAGCACCCCGGGGACGGTTTCGACAGATACGCAGTATTTT.

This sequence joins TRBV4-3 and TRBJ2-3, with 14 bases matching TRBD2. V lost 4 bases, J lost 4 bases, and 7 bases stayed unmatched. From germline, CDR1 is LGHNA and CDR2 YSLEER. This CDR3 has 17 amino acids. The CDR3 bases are TGCGCCAGCAGCCGACGGGGACTAGCGGGAGTTGCAGATACGCAGTATTTT. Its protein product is CASSRRGLAGVADTQYF.

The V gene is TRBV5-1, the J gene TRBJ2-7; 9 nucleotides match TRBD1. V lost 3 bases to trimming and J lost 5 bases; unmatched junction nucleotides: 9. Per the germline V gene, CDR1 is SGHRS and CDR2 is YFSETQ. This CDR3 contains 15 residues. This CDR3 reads CASSYGTGTTHEQYF. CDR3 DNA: TGCGCCAGCAGCTACGGGACAGGGACTACCCACGAGCAGTACTTC.

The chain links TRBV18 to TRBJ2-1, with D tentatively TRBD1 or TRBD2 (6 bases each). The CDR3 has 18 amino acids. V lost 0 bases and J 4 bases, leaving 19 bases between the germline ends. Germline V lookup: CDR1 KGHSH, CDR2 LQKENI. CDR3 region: CASSPPEGGASFYNEQFF. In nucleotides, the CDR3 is TGTGCCAGCTCACCACCCGAGGGGGGAGCGAGTTTTTACAATGAGCAGTTCTTC.

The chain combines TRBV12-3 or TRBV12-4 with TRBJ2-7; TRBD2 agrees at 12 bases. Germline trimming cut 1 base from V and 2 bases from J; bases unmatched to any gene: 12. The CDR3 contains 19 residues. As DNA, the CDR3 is TGTGCCAGCAGTTTAGGCAGGGCGGCTAGCGGGAGGGGTACCTACGAGCAGTACTTC. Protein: CASSLGRAASGRGTYEQYF.

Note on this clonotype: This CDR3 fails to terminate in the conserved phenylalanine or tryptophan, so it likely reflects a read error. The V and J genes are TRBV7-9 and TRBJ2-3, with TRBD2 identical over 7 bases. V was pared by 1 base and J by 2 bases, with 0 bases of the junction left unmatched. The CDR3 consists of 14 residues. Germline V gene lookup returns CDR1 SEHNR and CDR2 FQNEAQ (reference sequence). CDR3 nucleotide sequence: TGTGCCAGCAGCTTAGAGCGGGACACAGATACGCAGTATCTT. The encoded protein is CASSLERDTDTQYL.

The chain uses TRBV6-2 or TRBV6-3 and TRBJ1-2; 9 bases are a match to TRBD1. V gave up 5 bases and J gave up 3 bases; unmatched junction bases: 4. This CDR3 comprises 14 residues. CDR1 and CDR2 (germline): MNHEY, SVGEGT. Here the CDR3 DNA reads TGTGCCAGCAGTACGACAGGGGGTTACTATGGCTACACCTTC. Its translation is CASSTTGGYYGYTF.

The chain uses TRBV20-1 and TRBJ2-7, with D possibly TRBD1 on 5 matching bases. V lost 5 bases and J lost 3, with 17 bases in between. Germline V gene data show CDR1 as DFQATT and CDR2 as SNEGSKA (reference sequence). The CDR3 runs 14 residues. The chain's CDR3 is CSARDQGRVYEQYF. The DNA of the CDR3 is TGCAGTGCTCGCGACCAGGGAAGGGTCTACGAGCAGTACTTC.

CDR3 in amino acids: CASSFGGPNTGELFF. CDR3 DNA sequence: TGTGCCAGCAGTTTTGGGGGGCCGAACACCGGGGAGCTGTTTTTT. The chain links TRBV12-3 or TRBV12-4 to TRBJ2-2; D may correspond to TRBD1 or TRBD2 (6 bases each). The germline V and J ends were trimmed by 3 bases and 0 bases, with 8 bases remaining between them. The CDR3 covers 15 residues.

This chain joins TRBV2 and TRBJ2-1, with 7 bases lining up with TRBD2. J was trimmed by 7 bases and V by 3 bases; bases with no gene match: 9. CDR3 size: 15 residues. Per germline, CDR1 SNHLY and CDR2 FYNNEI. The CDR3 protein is CASSDRLAGVNEQFF. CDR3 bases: TGTGCCAGCAGTGATAGACTAGCTGGGGTTAATGAGCAGTTCTTC.

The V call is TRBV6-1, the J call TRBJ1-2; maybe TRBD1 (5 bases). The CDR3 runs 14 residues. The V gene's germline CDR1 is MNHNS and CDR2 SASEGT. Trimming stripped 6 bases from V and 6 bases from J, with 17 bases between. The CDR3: CASRDKALLNGYTF. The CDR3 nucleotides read TGTGCCAGCAGGGACAAGGCCCTACTAAATGGCTACACCTTC.

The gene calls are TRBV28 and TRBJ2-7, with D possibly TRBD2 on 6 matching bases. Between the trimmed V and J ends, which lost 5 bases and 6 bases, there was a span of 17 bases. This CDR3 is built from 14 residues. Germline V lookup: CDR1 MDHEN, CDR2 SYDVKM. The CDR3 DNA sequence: TGTGCCAGCAGTCCCTCTTCTAGCGAGACCGAGCAGTACTTC. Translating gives CASSPSSSETEQYF.

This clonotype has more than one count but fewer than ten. The CDR3 loop is CAGPGAEGPYEQYF. The DNA of the CDR3 is TGCGCCGGGCCAGGGGCCGAAGGTCCCTACGAGCAGTACTTC. The V call is TRBV4-1, the J call TRBJ2-7, with a tentative D call TRBD1 (6 bases). Deletions cut 11 bases from V and 2 bases from J, with 19 bases between. Germline V CDR1 and CDR2: MGHRA, YSYEKL. The CDR3 contains 14 residues.

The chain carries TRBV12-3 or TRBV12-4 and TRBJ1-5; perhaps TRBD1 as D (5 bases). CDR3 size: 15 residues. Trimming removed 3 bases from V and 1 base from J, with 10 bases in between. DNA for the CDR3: TGTGCCAGCAGTTTTTGGGGGACGAGCAATCAGCCCCAGCATTTT. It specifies CASSFWGTSNQPQHF.

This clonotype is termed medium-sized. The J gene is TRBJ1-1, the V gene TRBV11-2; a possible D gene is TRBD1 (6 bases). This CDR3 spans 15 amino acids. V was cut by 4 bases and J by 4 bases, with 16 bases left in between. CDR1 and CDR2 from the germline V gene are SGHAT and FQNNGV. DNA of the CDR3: TGTGCCAGCAGCTCCCTGACTGGGGGCAGCACTGAAGCTTTCTTT. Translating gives CASSSLTGGSTEAFF.

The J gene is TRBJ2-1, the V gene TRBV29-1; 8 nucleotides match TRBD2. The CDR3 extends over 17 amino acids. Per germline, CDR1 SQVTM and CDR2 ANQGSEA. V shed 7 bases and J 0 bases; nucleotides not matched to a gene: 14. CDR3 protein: CSAPGLVGDGSYNEQFF. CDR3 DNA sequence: TGCAGCGCACCGGGACTAGTGGGTGACGGCTCCTACAATGAGCAGTTCTTC.

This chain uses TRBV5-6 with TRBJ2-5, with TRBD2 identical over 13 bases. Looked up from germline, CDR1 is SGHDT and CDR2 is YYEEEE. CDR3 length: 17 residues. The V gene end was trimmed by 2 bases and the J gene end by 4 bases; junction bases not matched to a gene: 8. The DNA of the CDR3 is TGTGCCAGCAGCTTCTCAATACTAGCGGGAGGGTTAGAGACCCAGTACTTC. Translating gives CASSFSILAGGLETQYF.

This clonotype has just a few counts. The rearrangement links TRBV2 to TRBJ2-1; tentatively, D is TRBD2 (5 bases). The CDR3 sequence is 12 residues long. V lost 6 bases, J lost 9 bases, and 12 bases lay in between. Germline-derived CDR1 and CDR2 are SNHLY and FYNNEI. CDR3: CASRELEPEQFF. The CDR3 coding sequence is TGTGCCAGCAGAGAACTAGAGCCTGAGCAGTTCTTC.

CDR3 coding DNA: TGTGCCAGCAGCTTGAGGGGGATGAGCAATCAGCCCCAGCATTTT. Its translation is CASSLRGMSNQPQHF. V gene TRBV13 combines with J gene TRBJ1-5; D is perhaps TRBD1 (6 bases). The CDR3 runs to 15 residues. V lost 3 bases to trimming and J lost 1 base, with 10 bases between them. Germline V gene lookup returns CDR1 PRHDT and CDR2 FYEKMQ (reference sequence).

DNA of the CDR3: TGCGCCAGCAGCTTGGCTCGGAGCACAGATACGCAGTATTTT. This encodes CASSLARSTDTQYF. The chain carries TRBV5-1 and TRBJ2-3; D remains unclear. Between the trimmed V and J ends, which lost 0 bases and 0 bases, there was a span of 5 bases. In germline, CDR1 is SGHRS, CDR2 YFSETQ. The CDR3 covers 14 residues.

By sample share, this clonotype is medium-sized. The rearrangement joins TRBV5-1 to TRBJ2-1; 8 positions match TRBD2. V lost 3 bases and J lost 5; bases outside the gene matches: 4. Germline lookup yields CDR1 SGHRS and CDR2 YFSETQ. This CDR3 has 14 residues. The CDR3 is CASSWREDHNEQFF. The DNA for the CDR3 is TGCGCCAGCAGCTGGCGGGAGGACCACAATGAGCAGTTCTTC.

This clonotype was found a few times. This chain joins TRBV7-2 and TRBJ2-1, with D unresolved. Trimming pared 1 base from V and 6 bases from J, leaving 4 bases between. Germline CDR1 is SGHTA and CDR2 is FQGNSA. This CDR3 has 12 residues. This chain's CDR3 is CASSLDPNEQFF. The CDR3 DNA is TGTGCCAGCAGCTTAGACCCCAATGAGCAGTTCTTC. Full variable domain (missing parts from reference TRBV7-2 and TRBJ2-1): GAGVSQSPSNKVTEKGKDVELRCDPISGHTALYWYRQSLGQGLEFLIYFQGNSAPDKSGLPSDRFSAERTGGSVSTLTIQRTQQEDSAVYLCASSLDPNEQFFGPGTRLTVL.

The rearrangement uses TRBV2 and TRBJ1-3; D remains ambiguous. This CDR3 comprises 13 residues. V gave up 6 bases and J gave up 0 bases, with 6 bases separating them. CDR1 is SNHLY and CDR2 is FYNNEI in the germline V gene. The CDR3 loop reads CASRRISGNTIYF. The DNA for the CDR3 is TGTGCCAGCAGGAGGATCTCTGGAAACACCATATATTTT. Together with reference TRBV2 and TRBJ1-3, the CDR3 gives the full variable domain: EPEVTQTPSHQVTQMGQEVILRCVPISNHLYFYWYRQILGQKVEFLVSFYNNEISEKSEIFDDQFSVERPDGSNFTLKIRSTKLEDSAMYFCASRRISGNTIYFGEGSWLTVV.